This T cell receptor beta chain stems from a study of cytomegalovirus exposure and HLA in healthy donors. CDR1 is SNHLY and CDR2 is FYNNEI in the germline V gene. Trimming removed 8 bases from V and 9 bases from J; junction bases left unmatched: 9. The CDR3 runs to 13 residues. Notes on the study in general: Analysis was carried out at a later point, and it linked a missense DCLRE1C variant to TCR beta V- and J-gene trimming. It was in a later analysis that TCR association rates were seen to vary by HLA locus, highest for DRB1 and lowest for HLA-C. From TCR beta sequences, most subjects' HLA-A and HLA-B alleles were reportedly predicted accurately.

Vbeta (60) and Jbeta (13) primers were used in the PCR. Data came from immunoSEQ multiplex PCR; TCRdb stores just in-frame clones and leaves some out. The table lists around 80,000 clones, roughly 79% of them singletons. This clone was counted between two and nine times. The antigen remains undetermined. The chain employs TRBV2 and TRBJ2-1; 8 nucleotides agree with TRBD2. This clonotype was obtained from a female donor in good health and CMV-seronegative. Sequenced: PBMCs. The chain's CDR3 is CASEGTSSSEQFF. In nucleotides, the CDR3 is TGTGCCAGCGAGGGGACTAGTTCAAGTGAGCAGTTCTTC.